This TCR beta chain stems from a study of molecular identifiers for immune sequencing clone quantification. TCRdb reprocessed the PCR reads via MiXCR and lists one record per CDR3 protein. The table shows a few hundred thousand distinct CDR3 sequences, with over 20% occurring only once. The germline V and J ends were trimmed by 5 bases and 9 bases, with 13 bases remaining between them. There are 12 residues in the CDR3. Sequencing was performed on naive CD8+ T cells from blood, with Jurkat cell RNA spiked in. Subset defined: FACS-sorted CD8+CD4-CCR7+CD45RA+ naive T cells. The chain carries TRBV12-3 or TRBV12-4 and TRBJ2-5; D unclear. The clonotype comes from a human donor in good health. Some libraries in this study had Jurkat cell RNA spiked in. CDR3 amino acids: CASSRDGFSQYF. The CDR3 DNA is TGTGCCAGCAGTCGAGACGGTTTTTCCCAGTACTTC.